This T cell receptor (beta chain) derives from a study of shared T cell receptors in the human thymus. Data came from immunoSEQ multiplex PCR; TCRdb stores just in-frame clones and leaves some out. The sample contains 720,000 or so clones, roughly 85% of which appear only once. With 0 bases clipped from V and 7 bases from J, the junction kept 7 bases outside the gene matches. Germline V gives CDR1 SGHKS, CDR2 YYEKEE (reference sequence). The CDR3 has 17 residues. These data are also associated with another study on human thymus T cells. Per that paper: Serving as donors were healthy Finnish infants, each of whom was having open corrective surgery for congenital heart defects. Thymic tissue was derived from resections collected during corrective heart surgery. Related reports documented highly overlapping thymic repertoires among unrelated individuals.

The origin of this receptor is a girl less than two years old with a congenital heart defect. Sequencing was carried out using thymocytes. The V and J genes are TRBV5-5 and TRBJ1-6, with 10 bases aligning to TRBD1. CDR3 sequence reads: CASSLAWDRGENSPLHF. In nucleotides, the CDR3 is TGTGCCAGCAGCTTGGCCTGGGACAGGGGCGAGAATTCACCCCTCCACTTT.